The text below deals with one TCR beta chain. Its antigen is not identified. The CDR3 is 15 residues long. The V gene's germline CDR1 is SGHNT and CDR2 YYREEE (reference sequence). Trimming took off 3 bases at V and 4 bases at J, with 13 bases between the two ends. This sample was taken from a study of Ad26.COV2.S vaccination and SARS-CoV-2 variants. Findings of the study overall: Reported post-vaccination CD8+ and CD4+ T cell responses to spike showed substantial breadth. In TCR breadth and depth analyses, total T cell responses may have been underestimated. Spike-specific TCR breadth was greater after Ad26.COV2.S than placebo.

The method was immunoSEQ multiplex PCR; TCRdb's version includes in-frame clones alone and lacks a portion of them. The table shows about 180,000 clones, with roughly 85% occurring only once. The rearrangement joins TRBV5-4 to TRBJ1-4, with a tentative D call TRBD1 (5 bases). Sequences were derived from peripheral blood, sampled after recovery from COVID-19. The sequence came from a human donor who had recovered from COVID-19. The CDR3 spells CASSWGGTDNEKLFF. DNA of the CDR3: TGTGCCAGCAGCTGGGGTGGGACGGATAATGAAAAACTGTTTTTT.